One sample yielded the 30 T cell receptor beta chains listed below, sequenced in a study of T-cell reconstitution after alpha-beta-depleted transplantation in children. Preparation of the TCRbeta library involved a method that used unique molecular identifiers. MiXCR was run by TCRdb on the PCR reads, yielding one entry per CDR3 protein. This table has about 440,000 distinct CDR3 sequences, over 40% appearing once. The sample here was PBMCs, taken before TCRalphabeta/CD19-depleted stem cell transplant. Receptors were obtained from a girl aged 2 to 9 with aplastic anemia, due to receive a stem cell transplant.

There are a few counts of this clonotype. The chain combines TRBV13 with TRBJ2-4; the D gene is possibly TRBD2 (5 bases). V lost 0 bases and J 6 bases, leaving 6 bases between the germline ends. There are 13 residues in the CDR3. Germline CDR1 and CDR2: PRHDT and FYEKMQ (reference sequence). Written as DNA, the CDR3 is TGTGCCAGCAGCTTAGGCCGGGGAAACATTCAGTACTTC. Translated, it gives CASSLGRGNIQYF.

The CDR3 region is CASSQVQGLRGNYGYTF. The CDR3 DNA is TGCGCCAGCAGCCAAGTACAGGGGCTCCGTGGGAACTATGGCTACACCTTC. The chain carries TRBV4-1 and TRBJ1-2; TRBD1 aligns across 7 bases. CDR1 is MGHRA, CDR2 YSYEKL, per germline. The CDR3 consists of 17 residues. The junction had 10 bases not matched to a gene; V was cut back by 1 base and J by 2 bases.

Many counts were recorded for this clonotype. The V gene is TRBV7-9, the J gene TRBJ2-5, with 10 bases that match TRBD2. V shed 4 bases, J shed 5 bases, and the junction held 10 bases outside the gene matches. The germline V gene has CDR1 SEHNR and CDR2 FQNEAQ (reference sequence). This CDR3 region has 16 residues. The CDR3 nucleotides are TGTGCCAGCAGCTCCCCCCAGCGGGAGGGACAGGAGACCCAGTACTTC. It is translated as CASSSPQREGQETQYF.

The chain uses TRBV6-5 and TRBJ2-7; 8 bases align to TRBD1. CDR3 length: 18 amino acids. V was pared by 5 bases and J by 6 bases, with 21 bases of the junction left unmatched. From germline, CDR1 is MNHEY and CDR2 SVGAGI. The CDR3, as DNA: TGTGCCAGCAGTACTGGGACAGGTCGGGTCCTTGGGTCTACCGAGCAGTACTTC. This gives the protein CASSTGTGRVLGSTEQYF.

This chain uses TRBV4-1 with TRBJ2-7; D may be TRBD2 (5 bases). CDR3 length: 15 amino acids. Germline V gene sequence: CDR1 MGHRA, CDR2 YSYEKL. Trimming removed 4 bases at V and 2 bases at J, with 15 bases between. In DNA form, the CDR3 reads TGCGCCAGCAGCCTATATGACGGGATTACCTACGAGCAGTACTTC. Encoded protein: CASSLYDGITYEQYF.

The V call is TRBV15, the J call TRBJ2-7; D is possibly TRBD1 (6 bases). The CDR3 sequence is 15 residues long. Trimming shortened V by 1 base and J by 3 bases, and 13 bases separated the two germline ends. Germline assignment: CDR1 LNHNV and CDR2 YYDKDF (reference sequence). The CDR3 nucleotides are TGTGCCACCAGCAGAGTACAGGGCCCACTCTACGAGCAGTACTTC. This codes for CATSRVQGPLYEQYF.

The DNA for the CDR3 is TGCGCCAGCAGCCAAGAACCCACAGGGAACTATGGCTACACCTTC. As protein: CASSQEPTGNYGYTF. This sequence joins TRBV4-3 and TRBJ1-2, with D possibly being TRBD1 (6 bases). Germline V gene sequence: CDR1 LGHNA, CDR2 YSLEER. The ends were cut back, 0 bases at V and 2 bases at J, with 10 bases in the middle. The CDR3 has 15 residues.

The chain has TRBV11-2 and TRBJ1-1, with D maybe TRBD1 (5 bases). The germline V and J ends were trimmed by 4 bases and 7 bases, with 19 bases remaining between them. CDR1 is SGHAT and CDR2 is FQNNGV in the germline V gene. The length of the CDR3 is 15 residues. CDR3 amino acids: CASSSAFSGQGEAFF. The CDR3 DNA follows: TGTGCCAGCAGCTCCGCATTTTCGGGGCAAGGTGAAGCTTTCTTT.

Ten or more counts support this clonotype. The CDR3: CSARANRDVHIQYF. In nucleotides, the CDR3 is TGCAGTGCTAGAGCGAACAGGGATGTACACATTCAGTACTTC. The V gene is TRBV20-1, the J gene TRBJ2-4, with D possibly TRBD1 on 6 matching bases. Germline assignment: CDR1 DFQATT and CDR2 SNEGSKA (reference sequence). V was clipped by 1 base and J by 8 bases, with 15 bases between them. The CDR3 runs 14 residues.

The CDR3 spells CASSLEYLAGYYDTDTQYF. CDR3 DNA: TGCGCCAGCAGCTTGGAATACCTAGCGGGCTACTACGACACAGATACGCAGTATTTT. The V and J genes are TRBV5-1 and TRBJ2-3, with 8 bases that match TRBD2. Germline loops: CDR1 SGHRS, CDR2 YFSETQ. Trimming cost V 0 bases and J 2 bases; bases outside gene matches: 14. The CDR3 has 19 residues. The full variable domain, in which reference TRBV5-1 and TRBJ2-3 provide the parts outside the CDR3, is KAGVTQTPRYLIKTRGQQVTLSCSPISGHRSVSWYQQTPGQGLQFLFEYFSETQRNKGNFPGRFSGRQFSNSRSEMNVSTLELGDSALYLCASSLEYLAGYYDTDTQYFGPGTRLTVL.

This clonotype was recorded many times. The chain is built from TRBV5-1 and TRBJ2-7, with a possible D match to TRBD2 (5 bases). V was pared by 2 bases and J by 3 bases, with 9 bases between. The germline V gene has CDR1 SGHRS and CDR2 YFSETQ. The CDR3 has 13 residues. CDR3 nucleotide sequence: TGCGCCAGCAGCTTCAACGCGGGCTACGAGCAGTACTTC. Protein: CASSFNAGYEQYF.

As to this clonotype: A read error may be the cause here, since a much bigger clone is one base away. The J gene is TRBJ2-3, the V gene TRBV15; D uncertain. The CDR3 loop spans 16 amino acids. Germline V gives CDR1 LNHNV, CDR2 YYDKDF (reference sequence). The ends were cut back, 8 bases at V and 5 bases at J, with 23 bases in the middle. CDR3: CATGRSSPEYVDTQYF. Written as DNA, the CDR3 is TGTGCCACCGGACGTAGCAGCCCGGAGTATGTAGATACGCAGTATTTT.

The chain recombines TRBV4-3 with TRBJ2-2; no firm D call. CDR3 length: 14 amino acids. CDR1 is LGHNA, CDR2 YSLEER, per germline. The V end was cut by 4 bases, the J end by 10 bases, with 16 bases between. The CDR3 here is CASSPTWVAVELFF. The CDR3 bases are TGCGCCAGCAGCCCGACCTGGGTTGCCGTGGAGCTGTTTTTT.

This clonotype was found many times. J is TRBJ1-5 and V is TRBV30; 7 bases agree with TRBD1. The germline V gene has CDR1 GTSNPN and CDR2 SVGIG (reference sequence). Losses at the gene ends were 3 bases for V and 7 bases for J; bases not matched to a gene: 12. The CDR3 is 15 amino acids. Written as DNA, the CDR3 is TGTGCCTGGAGCGAGGGACAGAGGGTCGAGCAGCCCCAGCATTTT. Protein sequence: CAWSEGQRVEQPQHF.

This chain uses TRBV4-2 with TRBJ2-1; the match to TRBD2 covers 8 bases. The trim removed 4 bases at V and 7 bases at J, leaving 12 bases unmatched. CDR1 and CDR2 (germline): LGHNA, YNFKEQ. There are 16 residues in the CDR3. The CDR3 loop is CASSLSAGGLLNEQFF. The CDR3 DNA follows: TGTGCCAGCAGCCTTTCGGCGGGGGGCCTTCTAAATGAGCAGTTCTTC.

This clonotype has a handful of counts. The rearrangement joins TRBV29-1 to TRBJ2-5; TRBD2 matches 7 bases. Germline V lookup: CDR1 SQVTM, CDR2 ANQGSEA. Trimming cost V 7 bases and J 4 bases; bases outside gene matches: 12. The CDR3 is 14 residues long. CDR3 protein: CSAAGDYSGETQYF. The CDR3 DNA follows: TGCAGCGCTGCGGGGGACTATTCCGGAGAGACCCAGTACTTC.

The CDR3 sequence is CASSIGTSQIYEQYF. The CDR3 coding sequence is TGTGCCAGCAGCATCGGGACTTCCCAAATATACGAGCAGTACTTC. The rearrangement links TRBV7-6 to TRBJ2-7; D may be TRBD2 (6 bases). Germline values: CDR1 SGHVS, CDR2 FNYEAQ. The ends were cut back, 5 bases at V and 4 bases at J, with 18 bases in the middle. The CDR3 contains 15 residues.

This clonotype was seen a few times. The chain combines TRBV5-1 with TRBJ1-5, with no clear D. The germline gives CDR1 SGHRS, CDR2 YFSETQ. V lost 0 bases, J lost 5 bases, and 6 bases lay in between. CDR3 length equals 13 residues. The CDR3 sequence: CASSLAWDQPQHF. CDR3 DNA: TGCGCCAGCAGCTTGGCCTGGGATCAGCCCCAGCATTTT. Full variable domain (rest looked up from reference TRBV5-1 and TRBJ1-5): KAGVTQTPRYLIKTRGQQVTLSCSPISGHRSVSWYQQTPGQGLQFLFEYFSETQRNKGNFPGRFSGRQFSNSRSEMNVSTLELGDSALYLCASSLAWDQPQHFGDGTRLSIL.

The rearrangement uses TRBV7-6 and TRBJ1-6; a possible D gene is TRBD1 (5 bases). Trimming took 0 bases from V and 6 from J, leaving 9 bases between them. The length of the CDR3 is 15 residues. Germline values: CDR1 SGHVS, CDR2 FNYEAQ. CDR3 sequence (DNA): TGTGCCAGCAGCTTAGCGGGGGAGGCTAATTCACCCCTCCACTTT. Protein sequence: CASSLAGEANSPLHF.

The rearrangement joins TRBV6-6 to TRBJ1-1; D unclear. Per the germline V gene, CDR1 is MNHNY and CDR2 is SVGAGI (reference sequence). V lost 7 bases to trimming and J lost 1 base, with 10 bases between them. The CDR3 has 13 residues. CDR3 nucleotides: TGTGCCAGCACCCCGAGGACGAACACTGAAGCTTTCTTT. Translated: CASTPRTNTEAFF.

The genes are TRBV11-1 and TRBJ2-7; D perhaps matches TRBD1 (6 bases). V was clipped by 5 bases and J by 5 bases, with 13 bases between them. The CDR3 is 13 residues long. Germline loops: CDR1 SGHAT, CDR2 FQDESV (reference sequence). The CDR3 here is CASSQGQGNEQYF. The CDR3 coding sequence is TGTGCCAGCAGCCAGGGACAAGGTAACGAGCAGTACTTC.

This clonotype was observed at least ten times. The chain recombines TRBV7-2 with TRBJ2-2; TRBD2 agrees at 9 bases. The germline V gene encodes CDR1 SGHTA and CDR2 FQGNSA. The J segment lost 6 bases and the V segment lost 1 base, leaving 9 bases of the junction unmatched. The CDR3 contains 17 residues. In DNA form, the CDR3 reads TGTGCCAGCAGCTTAGTAGTAGCGGGAGAGAAGCCCGGGGAGCTGTTTTTT. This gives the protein CASSLVVAGEKPGELFF.

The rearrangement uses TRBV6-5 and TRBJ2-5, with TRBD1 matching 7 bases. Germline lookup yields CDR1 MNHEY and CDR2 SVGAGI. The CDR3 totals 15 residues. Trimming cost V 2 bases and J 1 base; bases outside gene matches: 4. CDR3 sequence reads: CASSYRGGSQETQYF. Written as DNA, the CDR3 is TGTGCCAGCAGTTACCGAGGGGGCTCCCAAGAGACCCAGTACTTC.

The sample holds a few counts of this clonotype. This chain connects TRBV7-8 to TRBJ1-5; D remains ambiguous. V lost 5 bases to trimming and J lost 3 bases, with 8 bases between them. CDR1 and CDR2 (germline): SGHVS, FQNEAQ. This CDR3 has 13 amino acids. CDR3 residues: CASSPQSNQPQHF. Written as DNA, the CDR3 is TGTGCCAGCAGCCCGCAATCCAATCAGCCCCAGCATTTT.

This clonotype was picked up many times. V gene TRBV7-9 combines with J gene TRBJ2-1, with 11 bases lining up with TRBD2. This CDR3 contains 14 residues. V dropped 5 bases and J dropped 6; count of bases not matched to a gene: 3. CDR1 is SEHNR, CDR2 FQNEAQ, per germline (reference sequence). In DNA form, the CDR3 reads TGTGCCAGCAGCCCGACTAGCGGGGCCAATGAGCAGTTCTTC. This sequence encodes CASSPTSGANEQFF.

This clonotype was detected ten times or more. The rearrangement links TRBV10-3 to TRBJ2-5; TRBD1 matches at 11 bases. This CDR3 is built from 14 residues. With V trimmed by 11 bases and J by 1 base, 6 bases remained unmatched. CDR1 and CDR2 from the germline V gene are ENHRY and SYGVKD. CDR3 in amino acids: CASSGQGVQETQYF. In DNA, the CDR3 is TGTGCCTCGTCGGGACAGGGGGTCCAAGAGACCCAGTACTTC.

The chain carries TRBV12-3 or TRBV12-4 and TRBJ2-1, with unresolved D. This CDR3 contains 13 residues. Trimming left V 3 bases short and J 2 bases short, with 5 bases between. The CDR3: CASSFLPYNEQFF. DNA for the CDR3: TGTGCCAGCAGTTTTTTGCCCTACAATGAGCAGTTCTTC.

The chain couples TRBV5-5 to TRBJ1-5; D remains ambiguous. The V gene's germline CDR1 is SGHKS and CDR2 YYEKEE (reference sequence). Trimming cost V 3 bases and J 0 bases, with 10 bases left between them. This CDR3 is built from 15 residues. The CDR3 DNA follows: TGTGCCAGCAGCTGGGTCGGAGATAGCAATCAGCCCCAGCATTTT. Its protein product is CASSWVGDSNQPQHF.

The CDR3 loop reads CSATGQGSYEQYF. The CDR3 DNA reads as TGCAGTGCTACAGGACAGGGCTCCTACGAGCAGTACTTC. The chain uses TRBV20-1 and TRBJ2-7, with TRBD1 matching 8 bases. This CDR3 spans 13 amino acids. Looked up from germline, CDR1 is DFQATT and CDR2 is SNEGSKA (reference sequence). V lost 4 bases, J lost 0 bases, and 2 bases stayed unmatched.

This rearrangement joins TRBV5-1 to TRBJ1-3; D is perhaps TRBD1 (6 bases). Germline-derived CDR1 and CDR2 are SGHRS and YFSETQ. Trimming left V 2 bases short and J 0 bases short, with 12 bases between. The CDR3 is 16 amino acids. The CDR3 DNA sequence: TGCGCCAGCAGCTTACTAGGACAGATCTCTGGAAACACCATATATTTT. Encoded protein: CASSLLGQISGNTIYF.